This T cell receptor beta chain was profiled in a study of blood T cell repertoires in COVID-19 (dated by TCRdb to 2020 to 2022). Background on the whole study: Samples from collaborators originated in the United States, Italy and Spain and spanned both the acute and convalescent phases of COVID-19. Samples were obtained from the ongoing ImmuneRACE study (first 160 participants) and from approximately 1,200 subjects provided by 6 global collaborators. Sample metadata almost always included a de-identified subject ID, COVID-19 status, age in years and sex. The prospective study material was composed of cDNA or gDNA derived from T cells, B-cell-depleted T cells, or PBMCs. Where HLA class I and class II types were available, the types were taken from metadata supplied by the sample provider, not from assay-based typing. The repertoires were made available in a free public database intended to serve as a resource for research on the immune response to SARS-CoV-2. Deeply sampled blood TCRbeta repertoires from subjects exposed to, actively infected with, or recovered from COVID-19 were included in the dataset. What the work shows at the level of the full study, not this receptor alone: Clinical and demographic metadata were provided uncurated, with the amount varying by source and participant.

Comments on this clone: What antigen it recognizes has not been identified. The input lacks base qualities; no much larger clone sits a single base away.

Each collaborating institution followed its own protocols to collect whole blood in K2EDTA tubes. Collaborator samples were shipped for TCRbeta analysis as frozen whole blood, isolated PBMCs, or DNA extracted from either sample type. CDR1 SGHAT and CDR2 FQNNGV are derived from the germline V gene. The CDR3 sequence holds 14 residues, the cysteine and phenylalanine included. Only CDR3 DNA remains: 42 bases, in frame from the first base. V trim: 1 base; J trim: 3 bases; unmatched bases: 1. TCRbeta CDR3 regions were amplified from genomic DNA using the immunoSEQ Assay, a bias-controlled multiplex PCR. In the paper's pipeline: The number of nucleated cells in each sample was estimated from the amplification of reference gene primers within the assay. To quantify the absolute abundance of each unique TCRbeta CDR3 rearrangement, sequence reads were collapsed and filtered. For each sample, productive Simpson clonality was calculated as the square root of Simpson's diversity index over productive rearrangements. TCRdb carries this immuneACCESS record with in-frame sequences only. Its versions omit some clonotypes, under half of them owing to an unresolved V gene in the studies checked, with the rest unexplained. D and trimming were read from the DNA, whereas the V and J calls and clone size are those reported in that table. The sample records about 74,000 clones, about 88% of which are singletons. The ten largest clonotypes hold around 2.5% of the sample.

The TCR originated in a man in his 70s with active or convalescent COVID-19. Material: peripheral blood. The sequence joins TRBV11-2 to TRBJ2-3; 7 bases in between match TRBD2. CDR3 reads: CASSLGAGTDTQYF. The nucleotides read TGTGCCAGCAGCTTAGGAGCGGGAACAGATACGCAGTATTTT. Joined to the reference TRBV11-2 and TRBJ2-3 proteins, this CDR3 gives the full variable domain: EAGVAQSPRYKIIEKRQSVAFWCNPISGHATLYWYQQILGQGPKLLIQFQNNGVVDDSQLPKDRFSAERLKGVDSTLKIQPAKLEDSAVYLCASSLGAGTDTQYFGPGTRLTVL.